This T cell receptor (beta chain) was captured by sequencing in a study of shared clonotypes between healthy human individuals. Overall study results and limits: Naive subsets, compared against memory subsets, generally had larger estimated richness values. Among donors, sharing of clonotypes was expected to be affected by sequencing depth. All-four-donor shared clonotypes had higher generation probabilities than non-shared clonotypes did.

V trimming: 5 bases; J trimming: 5 bases; junction bases outside the gene matches: 2. The CDR3 has 14 amino acids. Germline loops: CDR1 MNHEY, CDR2 SVGAGI. Comment on this clone: As yet, its antigen is unknown.

Within Nashville, Tennessee resided all donors, each a Caucasian adult. The protocol was immunoSEQ multiplex PCR, while the TCRdb copy is restricted to in-frame clones and leaves out a portion. The table lists some 2 million clones, roughly 95% of them singletons. This sequence originates from a man aged 18 to 30 in good health. The sequencing input was naive CD4+ T cells sorted from blood. Subset in this sample: CD45RA+ positively selected. V gene TRBV6-5 combines with J gene TRBJ2-2, with TRBD1 identical over 10 bases. CDR3 sequence (DNA): TGTGCCAGCAGTCAGGGACAGGGGACCGGGGAGCTGTTTTTT. This gives the protein CASSQGQGTGELFF.